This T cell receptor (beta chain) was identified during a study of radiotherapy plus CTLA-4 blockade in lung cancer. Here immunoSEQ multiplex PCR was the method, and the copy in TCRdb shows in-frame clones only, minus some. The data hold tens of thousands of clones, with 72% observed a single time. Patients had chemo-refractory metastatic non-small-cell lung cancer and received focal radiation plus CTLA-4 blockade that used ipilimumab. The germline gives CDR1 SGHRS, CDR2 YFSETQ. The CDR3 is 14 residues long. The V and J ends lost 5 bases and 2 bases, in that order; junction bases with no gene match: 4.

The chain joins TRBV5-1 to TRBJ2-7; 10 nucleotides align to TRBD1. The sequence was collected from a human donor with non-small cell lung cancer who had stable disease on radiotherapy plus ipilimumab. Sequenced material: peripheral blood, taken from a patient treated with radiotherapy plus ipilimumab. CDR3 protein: CASRTGTGAYEQYF. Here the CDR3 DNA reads TGCGCCAGCAGGACCGGGACAGGGGCCTACGAGCAGTACTTC.